These 5 T cell receptor beta chains share one sample of origin, sequenced in a study of CD8+ T cells in alopecia areata. Isolated RNA was reverse transcribed into cDNA used as the sequencing template. Clones were sequenced by immunoSEQ multiplex PCR, and TCRdb holds only the in-frame ones, with some missing. The sample contains around 110,000 clones, none of them singletons. Sequenced: lesional skin. These receptors originate from a C3H/HeJ mouse with alopecia areata. The MHC haplotype of the strain is H2-k.

Turning to this clone: Mouse gene names apply. The sequence runs out 4 residues before the end of the CDR3; the remainder is reconstructed from the germline J gene. The chain joins TRBV17 to TRBJ2-7; 12 bases agree with TRBD2. Germline-derived CDR1 and CDR2 are MNHDT and YYDKIL. The CDR3 sequence is 15 residues long. Trimming at V came to 6 bases and at J to 2 bases, leaving 5 bases not matched to a gene. The sequenced part of the CDR3 DNA is TGTGCTAGCAGGAGCCGGGACTGGGGGGCCTAT. Its translation is CASRSRDWGAY. In full, the CDR3 is CASRSRDWGAYEQYF.

This clone was observed a handful of times. Gene names are mouse gene names. The CDR3 bases that were read are TGTGCCTGGAGTCCCCTCCTGGGCTCTAGTGCAGAA. This sequence encodes CAWSPLLGSSAE. The full CDR3 is CAWSPLLGSSAETLYF. The rearrangement joins TRBV31 to TRBJ2-3; tentative D call: TRBD2 (5 bases). The read falls 4 residues short of the CDR3 end, and the missing part is taken from the germline J gene. V was shortened by 1 base and J by 0 bases, with 14 bases between the two germline ends. The germline CDR1 and CDR2 sequences are GKSSPN and SITVG. This CDR3 spans 16 amino acids.

In the case of this clone: Gene names and germline refer to mouse. The read stops 4 residues short of the end of the CDR3; the missing end is completed from the germline J gene. The chain is built from TRBV13-1 and TRBJ2-5, with TRBD1 matching over 9 bases. This CDR3 contains 16 residues. With 2 bases clipped from V and 1 base from J, the junction kept 5 bases outside the gene matches. The germline V gene encodes CDR1 NSHNY and CDR2 SYGAGN. The CDR3 is CASSDPTGGHQDTQYF. The part of the CDR3 DNA that was read is TGTGCCAGCAGTGACCCAACAGGGGGCCACCAAGAC.

There are a few counts of this clone. All gene names here are mouse names. Read coverage stops 4 residues before the CDR3 terminus; the germline J gene supplies the remainder. The chain employs TRBV1 and TRBJ2-5; D is ambiguous. The CDR3 loop spans 13 amino acids. Germline V gene lookup returns CDR1 NSQYPW and CDR2 LRSPGD (reference sequence). The CDR3 DNA, read in part, is TGCACCTGCAGTGCAGATAATGGAGAC. Translated: CTCSADNGD. The CDR3 in full is CTCSADNGDTQYF.

This clone was recorded at least ten times. These gene names are mouse names. The observed sequence ends 4 residues before the CDR3 terminus, with the missing tail filled in from the germline J gene. The chain joins TRBV13-1 to TRBJ2-5, with 8 bases aligning to TRBD2. Trimming cost V 0 bases and J 1 base; bases outside gene matches: 4. CDR1 is NSHNY, CDR2 SYGAGN, per germline. The CDR3 is made up of 16 amino acids. Incomplete CDR3 DNA: TGTGCCAGCAGTGATGCTGGCTGGGGGGACCAAGAC. It yields the protein CASSDAGWGDQD. The whole CDR3 sequence is CASSDAGWGDQDTQYF.